This T cell receptor (beta chain) was identified during a study of T cells after yellow fever vaccination. TCRdb re-called the 5' RACE reads with MiXCR, one entry per CDR3 protein. The top ten clones hold 3% to 4% of a sample with 300,000 to 400,000 distinct CDR3 sequences, around a tenth of them seen once. Points from the study as a whole: The study re-detected most primary-vaccination clones after the booster (under 97% CD4, 80% to 90% CD8).

To note about this clonotype: What it binds is not known.

This CDR3 has 14 residues. Trimming shortened V by 3 bases and J by 1 base, and 9 bases separated the two germline ends. The germline CDR1 and CDR2 sequences are SGHRS and YFSETQ. The rearrangement links TRBV5-1 to TRBJ2-3; D perhaps matches TRBD2 (6 bases). The specimen was CD4+ T cells sorted from PBMCs, collected 45 days after the yellow fever booster vaccination. This sequence originates from a man aged 18 to 29 who received the YFV17D yellow fever vaccine. CDR3 loop: CASSSVAGTDTQYF. The CDR3 DNA follows: TGCGCCAGCAGCTCCGTAGCGGGCACAGATACGCAGTATTTT.